Listed here are 13 T cell receptor beta chains from one sample, sequenced in a study of immune aging and cytomegalovirus after organ transplant. This sample's time point: five sample-tagged time points from pre-transplant (day -1) to day 368 post-transplant, pooled. A microwell BD Rhapsody targeted mRNA and AbSeq workflow captured the cells and built the libraries. TCRdb re-derived calls from the single-cell sequencing reads in MiXCR, one entry per CDR3 protein. Altogether 20,000 to 25,000 distinct CDR3 sequences are present, roughly 36% being singletons, with the ten largest covering less than 30%. No antigen is known for these receptors. This sample comprised CMV peptide-activated CD4+ and CD8+ T cells sorted from blood, obtained at five time points, pooled. Subset indicated: sorted CD8+CD137+ and CD4+CD154+ T cells after 11 to 13 h CMV IE-1 peptide stimulation. All receptors come from a female donor who had a heart transplant and CMV viremia.

The genes are TRBV5-1 and TRBJ2-6; the D is unclear. In germline, CDR1 is SGHRS, CDR2 YFSETQ. The CDR3 loop spans 17 amino acids. V was clipped by 0 bases and J by 1 base, with 11 bases between them. The CDR3 reads CASSLGLWGSGANVLTF. The CDR3 DNA reads as TGCGCCAGCAGCTTGGGGCTCTGGGGATCTGGGGCCAACGTCCTGACTTTC.

This clonotype appeared a few times. The rearrangement uses TRBV20-1 and TRBJ2-7; D gene uncertain. Germline V gene data show CDR1 as DFQATT and CDR2 as SNEGSKA (reference sequence). This CDR3 is built from 11 residues. Trimming pared 8 bases from V and 3 bases from J, leaving 11 bases between. The CDR3 spells CSWVVDYEQYF. The CDR3 DNA reads as TGCAGTTGGGTAGTTGACTACGAGCAGTACTTC.

This clonotype is categorized as medium-sized. This rearrangement joins TRBV5-1 to TRBJ2-3, with D maybe TRBD1 (5 bases). The germline V and J ends were trimmed by 0 bases and 7 bases, with 12 bases remaining between them. This CDR3 contains 14 residues. Germline CDR1 is SGHRS and CDR2 is YFSETQ. DNA of the CDR3: TGCGCCAGCAGCTTGGGACAGAGAAGTAATACGCAGTATTTT. This sequence encodes CASSLGQRSNTQYF.

Only a few counts were recorded for this clonotype. The rearrangement uses TRBV23-1 and TRBJ2-5; D not resolved. TRBV23-1 is an ORF for which the function is uncertain. The ends were cut back, 0 bases at V and 2 bases at J, with 1 base in the middle. The CDR3 contains 12 residues. The CDR3 spells CASSQSQETQYF. The DNA of the CDR3 is TGCGCCAGCAGTCAATCTCAAGAGACCCAGTACTTC.

This clonotype was detected once. V gene TRBV14 combines with J gene TRBJ1-1; D gene unclear. Trimming removed 4 bases from V and 1 base from J, with 19 bases in between. This CDR3 is built from 17 residues. Germline values: CDR1 SGHDN, CDR2 FVKESK. The CDR3 DNA follows: TGTGCCAGCAGCCCCTGGGCAGGAACGAAGGGGAACACTGAAGCTTTCTTT. This codes for CASSPWAGTKGNTEAFF. Complete variable domain (other parts from reference TRBV14 and TRBJ1-1): EAGVTQFPSHSVIEKGQTVTLRCDPISGHDNLYWYRRVMGKEIKFLLHFVKESKQDESGMPNNRFLAERTGGTYSTLKVQPAELEDSGVYFCASSPWAGTKGNTEAFFGQGTRLTVV.

In its sample, this clonotype is medium-sized. The chain has TRBV28 and TRBJ2-1; D might be TRBD1 or TRBD2, each matching 5 bases. There are 13 residues in the CDR3. V was pared by 5 bases and J by 4 bases, with 9 bases between. The germline V gene has CDR1 MDHEN and CDR2 SYDVKM. CDR3 sequence (DNA): TGTGCCAGCAGTAGGGGACCGTACAATGAGCAGTTCTTC. It encodes CASSRGPYNEQFF.

The chain employs TRBV4-1 and TRBJ2-7, with a weak D call TRBD2 (5 bases). This CDR3 is built from 16 residues. V lost 0 bases to trimming and J lost 5 bases, with 17 bases between them. CDR1 MGHRA and CDR2 YSYEKL come from the germline V gene. The CDR3 DNA sequence: TGCGCCAGCAGCCAAGACCGCGCTAGCCCTTGGGACGAGCAGTACTTC. This encodes CASSQDRASPWDEQYF.

The gene calls are TRBV6-6 and TRBJ2-3; 10 bases align to TRBD1. CDR1 MNHNY and CDR2 SVGAGI come from the germline V gene (reference sequence). The trim removed 10 bases at V and 6 bases at J, leaving 7 bases unmatched. The CDR3 is 13 residues long. The CDR3 region is CATRTGGSDTQYF. DNA of the CDR3: TGTGCCACCCGGACAGGGGGTTCTGATACGCAGTATTTT.

This clonotype was counted between two and nine times. The chain links TRBV5-4 to TRBJ2-3, with 9 nucleotides matching TRBD2. The V gene's germline CDR1 is SGHNT and CDR2 YYREEE (reference sequence). There are 17 residues in the CDR3. Trimming removed 4 bases from V and 6 bases from J; junction bases left unmatched: 15. The CDR3 sequence: CASSQASGASGIDTQYF. The CDR3 DNA reads TGTGCCAGCAGCCAGGCTAGCGGGGCCAGCGGGATCGATACGCAGTATTTT.

By share, this clonotype counts as medium-sized (0.01 to 0.1%). The chain couples TRBV29-1 to TRBJ2-7, with D tentatively TRBD1 (6 bases). The ends were cut back, 7 bases at V and 0 bases at J, with 13 bases in the middle. This CDR3 spans 13 amino acids. Germline V gene sequence: CDR1 SQVTM, CDR2 ANQGSEA. The CDR3 sequence is CSAWTESSYEQYF. The CDR3 nucleotides read TGCAGCGCCTGGACAGAGAGCTCCTACGAGCAGTACTTC.

V gene TRBV29-1 combines with J gene TRBJ2-1; the D gene is possibly TRBD2 (5 bases). The CDR3 is made up of 13 amino acids. CDR1 SQVTM and CDR2 ANQGSEA come from the germline V gene. Trimming removed 4 bases from V and 9 bases from J, with 16 bases in between. This chain's CDR3 is CSVGPEAISEQFF. CDR3 sequence (DNA): TGCAGCGTTGGCCCGGAGGCCATCAGTGAGCAGTTCTTC.

This clonotype was seen many times. The genes are TRBV20-1 and TRBJ1-5; TRBD1 matches 7 bases. The germline gives CDR1 DFQATT, CDR2 SNEGSKA (reference sequence). J lost 5 bases, V lost 6 bases, and 7 bases had no gene match. The CDR3 has 13 residues. The DNA for the CDR3 is TGCAGTGCAACCGGGACAGATGATCAGCCCCAGCATTTT. Encoded protein: CSATGTDDQPQHF.

The rearrangement joins TRBV6-5 to TRBJ1-4; 7 nucleotides align to TRBD1. Germline V gives CDR1 MNHEY, CDR2 SVGAGI. V dropped 6 bases and J dropped 7; count of bases not matched to a gene: 8. The CDR3 totals 14 residues. CDR3 sequence: CASRLTGRGEKLFF. CDR3 nucleotide sequence: TGTGCCAGCAGGCTGACAGGGAGGGGTGAAAAACTGTTTTTT.